A selection of T cell receptor beta chains follows, all from one sample in a study of T cell responses to AZD1222 COVID-19 vaccine. The table came from immunoSEQ multiplex PCR; TCRdb's copy has only in-frame clones and leaves some out. The repertoire holds roughly 84,000 clones, with 87% as singletons. Sequences were derived from peripheral blood, sampled on day 0 of AZD1222 vaccination. The source of these receptors is an adult in good health. Both conserved end residues are trimmed from each CDR3. The order of the fields is D gene, J gene, V gene, CDR3 length, CDR3 protein. D genes are given only for firm matches.

d_call: NA
j_call: TRBJ1-2
v_call: TRBV7-9
cdr3_length: 12
cdr3_aa: ASSSLGGAHGYT

d_call: NA
j_call: TRBJ1-1
v_call: TRBV5-1
cdr3_length: 13
cdr3_aa: ASSPQPSGGSEAF

d_call: NA
j_call: TRBJ1-2
v_call: TRBV27
cdr3_length: 11
cdr3_aa: ASRESTNYGYT

d_call: NA
j_call: TRBJ1-1
v_call: TRBV27
cdr3_length: 13
cdr3_aa: ASSLSPTANTEAF

d_call: TRBD2
j_call: TRBJ2-7
v_call: TRBV15
cdr3_length: 13
cdr3_aa: ATSKRTSGPYEQY

d_call: TRBD2
j_call: TRBJ2-5
v_call: TRBV5-6
cdr3_length: 14
cdr3_aa: ASSLLSGTGGETQY

d_call: TRBD1
j_call: TRBJ1-2
v_call: TRBV18
cdr3_length: 12
cdr3_aa: ASSPSGQGYGYT

d_call: NA
j_call: TRBJ1-1
v_call: TRBV14
cdr3_length: 14
cdr3_aa: ASSPLRISPNTEAF

d_call: TRBD2
j_call: TRBJ2-3
v_call: TRBV2
cdr3_length: 12
cdr3_aa: ASRGAGGADTQY

d_call: NA
j_call: TRBJ1-1
v_call: TRBV19
cdr3_length: 15
cdr3_aa: ASSPGGRGFMNTEAF

d_call: TRBD1
j_call: TRBJ1-2
v_call: TRBV5-6
cdr3_length: 11
cdr3_aa: ASSSQTGAGYT

d_call: NA
j_call: TRBJ2-1
v_call: TRBV7-8
cdr3_length: 14
cdr3_aa: ASRPILGSPHNEQF

d_call: TRBD2
j_call: TRBJ2-1
v_call: TRBV7-7
cdr3_length: 13
cdr3_aa: ASSPGTSVYNEQF

d_call: NA
j_call: TRBJ1-1
v_call: TRBV9
cdr3_length: 10
cdr3_aa: ASSVGGGPAF

d_call: NA
j_call: TRBJ2-7
v_call: TRBV5-1
cdr3_length: 12
cdr3_aa: ASSPLRKNYEQY

d_call: NA
j_call: TRBJ2-7
v_call: TRBV4-3
cdr3_length: 13
cdr3_aa: ASSQGRGMGLEQY

d_call: NA
j_call: TRBJ2-7
v_call: TRBV5-8
cdr3_length: 12
cdr3_aa: ASSRSGGSYEQY

d_call: NA
j_call: TRBJ1-2
v_call: TRBV11-2
cdr3_length: 11
cdr3_aa: ASSLGLVYGYT

d_call: TRBD1
j_call: TRBJ2-7
v_call: TRBV4-1
cdr3_length: 11
cdr3_aa: ASSQQQGYEQY